This T cell receptor beta chain derives from a study of cytomegalovirus exposure and HLA in healthy donors. At the level of the study: Earlier, 150 million to 200 million T cells were analyzed, and fewer than 120 million unique TCR beta sequences were found among them. Overall study results and limits: Sequencing artifact likely explains a cluster of highly shared sequence variants.

On this clone itself: Its cognate antigen is unknown.

CDR1 SGHRS and CDR2 YFSETQ come from the germline V gene. The CDR3 sequence is 14 residues long. Trimming shortened V by 5 bases and J by 5 bases, and 11 bases separated the two germline ends. A multiplex PCR was run with 60 Vbeta primers and 13 Jbeta primers. Libraries were prepared by immunoSEQ multiplex PCR; TCRdb keeps only in-frame clonotypes and omits some of them. The repertoire holds about 150,000 clones, with 65% to 80% as singletons. The sample taken for sequencing was PBMCs. This clonotype originated in a male donor in good health and CMV-seronegative. The chain combines TRBV5-1 with TRBJ1-6, with a possible D match to TRBD1 (5 bases). CDR3 protein: CASSREGDNSPLHF. In nucleotides, the CDR3 is TGCGCCAGCAGTCGAGAAGGGGATAATTCACCCCTCCACTTT.